This T cell receptor beta chain was identified during a study of T cell responses to AZD1222 COVID-19 vaccine. About the study: Doses given second, at about 4 or about 12 weeks, were pooled.

As concerns this clone: The antigen is not known.

Produced via immunoSEQ multiplex PCR; TCRdb's table is partial and in-frame only. Found here are around 120,000 clones, approximately 93% of them singletons; the top ten hold under 3.5%. Germline assignment: CDR1 MDHEN and CDR2 SYDVKM. Trimming shortened V by 10 bases and J by 3 bases, and 15 bases separated the two germline ends. There are 13 residues in the CDR3. Study-level results: White British donors predominated, females outnumbered males, and clonal diversity was possibly underestimated. The CD4 TCRs associated with vaccination extended across spike and predominated at 160-218 and 743-854.

This clonotype originated in an adult in good health. This chain joins TRBV28 and TRBJ1-1; tentative D call: TRBD1 (6 bases). Sequencing used peripheral blood, obtained on day 0 of AZD1222 vaccination. DNA of the CDR3: TGTGCCATCCTCGGGGGGCGACACACTGAAGCTTTCTTT. This gives the protein CAILGGRHTEAFF.